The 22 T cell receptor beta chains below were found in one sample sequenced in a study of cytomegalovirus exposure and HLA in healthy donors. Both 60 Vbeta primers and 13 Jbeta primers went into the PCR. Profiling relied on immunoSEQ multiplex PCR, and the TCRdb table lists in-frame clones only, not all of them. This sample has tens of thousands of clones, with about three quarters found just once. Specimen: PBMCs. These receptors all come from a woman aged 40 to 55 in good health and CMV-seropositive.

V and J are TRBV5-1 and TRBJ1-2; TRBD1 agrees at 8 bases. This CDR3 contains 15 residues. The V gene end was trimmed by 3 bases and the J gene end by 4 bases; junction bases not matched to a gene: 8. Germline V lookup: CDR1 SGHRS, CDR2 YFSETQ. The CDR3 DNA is TGCGCCAGCAGCTCCCGCGGACAGGGTATCTATGGCTACACCTTC. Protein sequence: CASSSRGQGIYGYTF. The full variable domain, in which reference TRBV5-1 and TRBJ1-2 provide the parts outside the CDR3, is KAGVTQTPRYLIKTRGQQVTLSCSPISGHRSVSWYQQTPGQGLQFLFEYFSETQRNKGNFPGRFSGRQFSNSRSEMNVSTLELGDSALYLCASSSRGQGIYGYTFGSGTRLTVV.

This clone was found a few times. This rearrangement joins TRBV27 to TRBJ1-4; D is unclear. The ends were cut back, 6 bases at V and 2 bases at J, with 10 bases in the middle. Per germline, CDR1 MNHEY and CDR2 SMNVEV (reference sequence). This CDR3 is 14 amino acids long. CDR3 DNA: TGTGCCAGCAGCGGAGGATTCACTAATGAAAAACTGTTTTTT. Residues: CASSGGFTNEKLFF.

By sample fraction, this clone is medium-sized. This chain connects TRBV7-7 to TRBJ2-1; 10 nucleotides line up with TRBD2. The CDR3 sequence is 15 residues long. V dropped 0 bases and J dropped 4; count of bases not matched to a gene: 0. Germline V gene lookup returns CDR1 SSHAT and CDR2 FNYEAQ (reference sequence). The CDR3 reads CASSLASGGYNEQFF. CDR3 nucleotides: TGTGCCAGCAGCTTAGCTAGCGGGGGGTACAATGAGCAGTTCTTC.

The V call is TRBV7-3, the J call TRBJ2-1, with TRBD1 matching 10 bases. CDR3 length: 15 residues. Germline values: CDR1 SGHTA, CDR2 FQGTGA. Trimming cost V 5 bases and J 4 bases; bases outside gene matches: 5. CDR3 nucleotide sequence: TGTGCCAGCAGCGGGGGACAGGGGCCTTACAATGAGCAGTTCTTC. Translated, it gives CASSGGQGPYNEQFF.

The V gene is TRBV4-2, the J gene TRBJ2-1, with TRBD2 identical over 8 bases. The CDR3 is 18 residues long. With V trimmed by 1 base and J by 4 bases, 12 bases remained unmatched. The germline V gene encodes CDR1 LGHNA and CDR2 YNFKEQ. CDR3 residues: CASSQAASGPGGYNEQFF. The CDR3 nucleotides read TGTGCCAGCAGCCAAGCGGCTAGCGGGCCGGGGGGGTACAATGAGCAGTTCTTC.

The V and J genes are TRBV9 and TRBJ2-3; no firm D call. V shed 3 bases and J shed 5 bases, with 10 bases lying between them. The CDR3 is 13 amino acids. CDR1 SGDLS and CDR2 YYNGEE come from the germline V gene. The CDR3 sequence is CASSELGGDTQYF. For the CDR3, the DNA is TGTGCCAGCAGCGAACTCGGCGGAGATACGCAGTATTTT.

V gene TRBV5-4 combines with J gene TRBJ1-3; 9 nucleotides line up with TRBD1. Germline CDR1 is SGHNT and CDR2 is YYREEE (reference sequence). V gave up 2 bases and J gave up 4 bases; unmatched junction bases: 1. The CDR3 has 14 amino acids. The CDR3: CASSFDRGGNTIYF. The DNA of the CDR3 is TGTGCCAGCAGCTTCGACAGGGGGGGAAACACCATATATTTT. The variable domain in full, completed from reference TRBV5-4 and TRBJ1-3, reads ETGVTQSPTHLIKTRGQQVTLRCSSQSGHNTVSWYQQALGQGPQFIFQYYREEENGRGNFPPRFSGLQFPNYSSELNVNALELDDSALYLCASSFDRGGNTIYFGEGSWLTVV.

The CDR3 loop reads CASSPSGTGAYGYTF. The CDR3 bases are TGTGCCAGCTCACCCTCCGGGACAGGAGCCTATGGCTACACCTTC. The chain uses TRBV18 and TRBJ1-2; 8 nucleotides match TRBD1. This CDR3 comprises 15 residues. V gave up 3 bases and J gave up 4 bases; unmatched junction bases: 7. Looked up from germline, CDR1 is KGHSH and CDR2 is LQKENI.

The CDR3 here is CACQGAAGEQYF. The CDR3 region has the DNA TGTGCCTGTCAGGGGGCAGCGGGCGAGCAGTACTTC. The chain uses TRBV30 and TRBJ2-7; 8 bases align to TRBD1. The germline CDR1 and CDR2 sequences are GTSNPN and SVGIG (reference sequence). The CDR3 sequence is 12 residues long. V trimming: 6 bases; J trimming: 6 bases; junction bases outside the gene matches: 7.

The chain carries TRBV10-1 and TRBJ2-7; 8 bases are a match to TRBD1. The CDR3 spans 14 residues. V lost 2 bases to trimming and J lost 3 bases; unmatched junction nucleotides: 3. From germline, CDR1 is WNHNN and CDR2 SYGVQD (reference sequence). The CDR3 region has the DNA TGCGCCAGCAGTGAGGACAGGGGAATCTACGAGCAGTACTTC. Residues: CASSEDRGIYEQYF.

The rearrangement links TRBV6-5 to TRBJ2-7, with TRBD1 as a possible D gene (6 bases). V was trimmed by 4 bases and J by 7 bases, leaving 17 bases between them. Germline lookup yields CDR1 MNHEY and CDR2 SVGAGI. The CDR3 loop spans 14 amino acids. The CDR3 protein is CASSSYRVMGEQYF. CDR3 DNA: TGTGCCAGCAGTTCTTACAGGGTGATGGGTGAGCAGTACTTC.

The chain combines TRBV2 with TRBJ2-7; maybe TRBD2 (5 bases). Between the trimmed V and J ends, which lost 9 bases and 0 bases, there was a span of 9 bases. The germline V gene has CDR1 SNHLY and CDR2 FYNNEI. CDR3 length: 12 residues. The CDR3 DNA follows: TGTGCCAGGTCCGGGGTCTCCTACGAGCAGTACTTC. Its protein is CARSGVSYEQYF. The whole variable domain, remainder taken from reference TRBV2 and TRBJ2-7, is EPEVTQTPSHQVTQMGQEVILRCVPISNHLYFYWYRQILGQKVEFLVSFYNNEISEKSEIFDDQFSVERPDGSNFTLKIRSTKLEDSAMYFCARSGVSYEQYFGPGTRLTVT.

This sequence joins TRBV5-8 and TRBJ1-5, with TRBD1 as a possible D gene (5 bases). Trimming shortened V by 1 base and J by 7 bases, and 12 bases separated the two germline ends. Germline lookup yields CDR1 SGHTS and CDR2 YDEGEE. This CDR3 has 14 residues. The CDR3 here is CASSLFGGGQPQHF. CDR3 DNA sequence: TGTGCCAGCAGCTTGTTCGGGGGTGGGCAGCCCCAGCATTTT.

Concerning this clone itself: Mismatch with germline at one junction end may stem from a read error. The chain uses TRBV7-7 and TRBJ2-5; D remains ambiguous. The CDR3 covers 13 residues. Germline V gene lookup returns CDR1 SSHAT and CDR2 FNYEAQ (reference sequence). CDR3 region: CASSLSDWETQYF. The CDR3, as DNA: TGTGCTAGCAGCTTAAGCGATTGGGAGACCCAGTACTTC.

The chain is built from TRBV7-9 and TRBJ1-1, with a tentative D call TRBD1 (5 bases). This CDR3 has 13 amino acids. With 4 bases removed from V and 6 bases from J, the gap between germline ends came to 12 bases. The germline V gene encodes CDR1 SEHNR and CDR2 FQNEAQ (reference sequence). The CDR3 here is CASSSRGSAEAFF. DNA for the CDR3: TGTGCCAGCAGCTCAAGGGGAAGCGCTGAAGCTTTCTTT.

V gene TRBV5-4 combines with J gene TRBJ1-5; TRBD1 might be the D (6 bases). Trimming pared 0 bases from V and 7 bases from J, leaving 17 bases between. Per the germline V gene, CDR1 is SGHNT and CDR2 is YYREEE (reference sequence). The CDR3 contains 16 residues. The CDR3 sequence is CASSLGGGGSGQPQHF. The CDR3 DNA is TGTGCCAGCAGCTTGGGTGGGGGCGGCTCGGGCCAGCCCCAGCATTTT.

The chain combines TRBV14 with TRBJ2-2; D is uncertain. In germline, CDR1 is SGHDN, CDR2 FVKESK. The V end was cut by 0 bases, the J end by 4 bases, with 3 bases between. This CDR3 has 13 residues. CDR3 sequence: CASSQDLTGELFF. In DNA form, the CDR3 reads TGTGCCAGCAGCCAAGATCTCACCGGGGAGCTGTTTTTT.

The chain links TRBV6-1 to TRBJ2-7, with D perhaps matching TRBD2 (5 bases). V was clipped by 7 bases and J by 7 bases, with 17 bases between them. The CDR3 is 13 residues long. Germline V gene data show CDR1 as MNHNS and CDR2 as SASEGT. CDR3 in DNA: TGTGCCAGCAAGGAACTCCTAGCTGGGGAGCAGTACTTC. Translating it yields CASKELLAGEQYF.

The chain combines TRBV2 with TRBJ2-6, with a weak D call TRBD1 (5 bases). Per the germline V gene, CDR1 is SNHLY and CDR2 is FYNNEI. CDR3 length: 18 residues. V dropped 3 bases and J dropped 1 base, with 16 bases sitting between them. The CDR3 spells CASSERWGSRSGANVLTF. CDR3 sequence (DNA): TGTGCCAGCAGTGAGAGATGGGGCAGTAGGTCTGGGGCCAACGTCCTGACTTTC.

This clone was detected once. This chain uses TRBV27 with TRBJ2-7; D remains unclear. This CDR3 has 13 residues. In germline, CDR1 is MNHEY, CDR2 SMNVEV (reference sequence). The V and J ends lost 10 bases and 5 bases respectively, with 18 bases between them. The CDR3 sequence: CATGRVLLNEQYF. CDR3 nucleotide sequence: TGTGCCACCGGTCGGGTACTGCTTAACGAGCAGTACTTC.

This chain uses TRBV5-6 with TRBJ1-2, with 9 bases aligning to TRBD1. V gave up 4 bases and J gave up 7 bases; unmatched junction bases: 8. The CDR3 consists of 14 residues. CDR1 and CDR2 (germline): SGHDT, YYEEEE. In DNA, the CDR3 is TGTGCCAGCAGCCCCACCGGGACAGGGCTTGGCTACACCTTC. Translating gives CASSPTGTGLGYTF. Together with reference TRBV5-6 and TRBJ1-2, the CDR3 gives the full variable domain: DAGVTQSPTHLIKTRGQQVTLRCSPKSGHDTVSWYQQALGQGPQFIFQYYEEEERQRGNFPDRFSGHQFPNYSSELNVNALLLGDSALYLCASSPTGTGLGYTFGSGTRLTVV.

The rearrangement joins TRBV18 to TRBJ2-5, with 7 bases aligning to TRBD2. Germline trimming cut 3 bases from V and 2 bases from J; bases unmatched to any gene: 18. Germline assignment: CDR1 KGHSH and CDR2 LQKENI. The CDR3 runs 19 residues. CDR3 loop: CASSPRWGGTKLLQETQYF. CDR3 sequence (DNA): TGTGCCAGCTCACCCCGCTGGGGGGGGACCAAATTGTTACAAGAGACCCAGTACTTC.